These 30 T cell receptor beta chains were all obtained from the same sample, sequenced in a study of technical replicates of blood from several donors. Profiling relied on immunoSEQ multiplex PCR, and the TCRdb table lists in-frame clones only, not all of them. The repertoire holds approximately 69,000 clones, with approximately 89% as singletons. The sequencing input was PBMCs. These TCRs come from a human donor in good health. Some clones in this sample may be carry-over from other donors' samples.

This clone was picked up one time. V and J are TRBV7-8 and TRBJ1-2, with a weak D call TRBD1 (6 bases). Germline V CDR1 and CDR2: SGHVS, FQNEAQ. This CDR3 is built from 14 residues. V lost 3 bases and J 6 bases, leaving 14 bases between the germline ends. CDR3 in DNA: TGTGCCAGCAGCTTTGGGCAGGGGAGGGATGGCTACACCTTC. It codes for CASSFGQGRDGYTF.

The chain employs TRBV7-3 and TRBJ2-1; D uncertain. Per germline, CDR1 SGHTA and CDR2 FQGTGA. This CDR3 contains 15 residues. V shed 5 bases and J shed 1 base, with 12 bases lying between them. CDR3: CASSRVIGSYNEQFF. CDR3 nucleotides: TGTGCCAGCAGCCGGGTTATCGGATCCTACAATGAGCAGTTCTTC.

V is TRBV7-9 and J is TRBJ2-1, with TRBD2 as a possible D gene (6 bases). V lost 5 bases, J lost 2 bases, and 7 bases lay in between. Looked up from germline, CDR1 is SEHNR and CDR2 is FQNEAQ (reference sequence). The CDR3 extends over 13 amino acids. The CDR3, as DNA: TGTGCCAGCAGCGGCGGGGCCTACAATGAGCAGTTCTTC. Protein product: CASSGGAYNEQFF.

This clone was seen just once. The junction differs from germline at one of its ends, possibly a read error. The DNA of the CDR3 is TGTGCTAGTGGTTATACAGGGGGTCGCGACTTT. As protein: CASGYTGGRDF. The genes are TRBV12-5 and TRBJ1-1; 8 bases agree with TRBD1. The CDR3 loop spans 11 amino acids. Germline CDR1 LGHNT, CDR2 FRNRAP.

The chain employs TRBV18 and TRBJ1-1, with D tentatively TRBD1 (5 bases). The CDR3 length is 14 residues. Between the trimmed V and J ends, which lost 6 bases and 0 bases, there was a span of 11 bases. Germline-derived CDR1 and CDR2 are KGHSH and LQKENI. The CDR3 nucleotides read TGTGCCAGCTCCCCGGGACTTATGAACACTGAAGCTTTCTTT. Residues: CASSPGLMNTEAFF.

The rearrangement uses TRBV19 and TRBJ1-1; D might be TRBD1 (5 bases). Per germline, CDR1 LNHDA and CDR2 SQIVND (reference sequence). The CDR3 length is 14 residues. V shed 5 bases and J shed 1 base, with 11 bases lying between them. The CDR3 region is CASSFDRPNTEAFF. CDR3 coding DNA: TGTGCCAGTAGTTTCGACAGACCGAACACTGAAGCTTTCTTT.

Only one count was recorded for this clone. The J gene is TRBJ2-7, the V gene TRBV2, with a tentative D call TRBD1 (5 bases). From germline, CDR1 is SNHLY and CDR2 FYNNEI. The CDR3 runs 13 residues. Trimming removed 4 bases from V and 2 bases from J, with 9 bases in between. The CDR3 protein is CASSGRQPYEQYF. The CDR3, as DNA: TGTGCCAGCAGTGGGCGACAGCCCTACGAGCAGTACTTC.

The chain combines TRBV6-1 with TRBJ2-3; no clear D. CDR1 and CDR2 from the germline V gene are MNHNS and SASEGT. The CDR3 extends over 12 amino acids. V lost 1 base to trimming and J lost 4 bases, with 3 bases between them. CDR3 sequence: CASSEVSDTQYF. The CDR3 nucleotides read TGTGCCAGCAGTGAAGTATCAGATACGCAGTATTTT.

The chain recombines TRBV30 with TRBJ1-5; D uncertain. Looked up from germline, CDR1 is GTSNPN and CDR2 is SVGIG (reference sequence). V was trimmed by 0 bases and J by 7 bases, leaving 10 bases between them. This CDR3 has 13 amino acids. CDR3 region: CAWSVPGGQPQHF. In DNA form, the CDR3 reads TGTGCCTGGAGTGTACCTGGTGGCCAGCCCCAGCATTTT.

The V gene is TRBV7-9, the J gene TRBJ1-1, with unresolved D. The CDR3 consists of 14 residues. Germline V gene lookup returns CDR1 SEHNR and CDR2 FQNEAQ (reference sequence). V lost 8 bases and J lost 5, with 18 bases in between. The CDR3 sequence is CASGVMGRGTEAFF. CDR3 DNA: TGTGCCAGCGGGGTCATGGGCCGGGGTACTGAAGCTTTCTTT.

This sequence joins TRBV7-3 and TRBJ2-7, with TRBD2 matching 15 bases. Trimming cost V 1 base and J 5 bases; bases outside gene matches: 6. The CDR3 contains 17 residues. Germline V gene sequence: CDR1 SGHTA, CDR2 FQGTGA. The chain's CDR3 is CASSLKRGLAGGHEQYF. The CDR3 region has the DNA TGTGCCAGCAGCTTAAAGCGGGGACTAGCGGGAGGCCACGAGCAGTACTTC.

This clone was picked up one time. The chain has TRBV6-5 and TRBJ1-1; D not certain. From germline, CDR1 is MNHEY and CDR2 SVGAGI. Trimming left V 6 bases short and J 4 bases short, with 6 bases between. This CDR3 has 11 amino acids. The CDR3 sequence: CASRGGTEAFF. The CDR3 DNA follows: TGTGCCAGCAGGGGAGGCACTGAAGCTTTCTTT.

J is TRBJ2-2 and V is TRBV11-3; D unclear. The CDR3 spans 15 residues. The V end was cut by 0 bases, the J end by 1 base, with 6 bases between. The germline V gene has CDR1 SGHNT and CDR2 YENEEA. The DNA of the CDR3 is TGTGCCAGCAGCTTAGATGGCAGGAACACCGGGGAGCTGTTTTTT. This encodes CASSLDGRNTGELFF.

This chain connects TRBV19 to TRBJ2-3; perhaps TRBD2 as D (6 bases). Deletions cut 2 bases from V and 4 bases from J, with 13 bases between. This CDR3 is built from 15 residues. Per germline, CDR1 LNHDA and CDR2 SQIVND (reference sequence). The CDR3 bases are TGTGCCAGTAGTATACGGCGCAGGGACTCAGATACGCAGTATTTT. Translating it yields CASSIRRRDSDTQYF.

The genes are TRBV27 and TRBJ2-3, with 9 bases identical to TRBD2. Losses at the gene ends were 4 bases for V and 5 bases for J; bases not matched to a gene: 13. The V gene's germline CDR1 is MNHEY and CDR2 SMNVEV (reference sequence). The CDR3 has 17 amino acids. This CDR3 reads CASSYGAGGTVVDTQYF. CDR3 nucleotide sequence: TGTGCCAGCAGTTATGGAGCGGGAGGAACCGTCGTAGATACGCAGTATTTT.

The chain employs TRBV2 and TRBJ2-5, with 9 bases aligning to TRBD2. Judging by the DNA end, TRBJ2-7 fits better; the J call may be wrong. This CDR3 has 15 amino acids. Germline-derived CDR1 and CDR2 are SNHLY and FYNNEI. The CDR3 region is CASCGGTSIIYEQYF. DNA for the CDR3: TGTGCCAGCTGTGGGGGGACTAGCATAATCTACGAGCAGTACTTC.

This rearrangement joins TRBV6-5 to TRBJ1-1; 9 bases agree with TRBD1. This CDR3 comprises 15 residues. Germline loops: CDR1 MNHEY, CDR2 SVGAGI. Trimming cost V 2 bases and J 0 bases; bases outside gene matches: 1. Here the CDR3 reads CASSYGTGLNTEAFF. The CDR3 DNA sequence: TGTGCCAGCAGTTACGGGACAGGGTTGAACACTGAAGCTTTCTTT.

The gene calls are TRBV5-3 and TRBJ1-4; D might be TRBD1 (5 bases). TRBV5-3 is an open reading frame, and its role is uncertain. V dropped 4 bases and J dropped 0 bases, with 13 bases sitting between them. The CDR3 consists of 16 residues. The CDR3 nucleotides are TGTGCCAGAAGCGGGGGGGTCGGGGCAACTAATGAAAAACTGTTTTTT. Translated, it gives CARSGGVGATNEKLFF.

This chain links TRBV4-1 with TRBJ1-5; D unresolved. Looked up from germline, CDR1 is MGHRA and CDR2 is YSYEKL. The V gene lost 0 bases and the J gene lost 6 bases, with 6 bases spanning the gap. The CDR3 has 13 residues. CDR3 DNA sequence: TGCGCCAGCAGCCAAGATCGGGGTCAGCCCCAGCATTTT. Its protein is CASSQDRGQPQHF.

The chain has TRBV4-3 and TRBJ1-5, with D possibly TRBD1 on 5 matching bases. Between the trimmed V and J ends, which lost 0 bases and 3 bases, there was a span of 9 bases. The V gene's germline CDR1 is LGHNA and CDR2 YSLEER. This CDR3 comprises 15 residues. In nucleotides, the CDR3 is TGCGCCAGCAGCCAAGATGGCGGGACCAATCAGCCCCAGCATTTT. Amino acid sequence: CASSQDGGTNQPQHF.

The chain combines TRBV29-1 with TRBJ2-3; D is perhaps TRBD2 (6 bases). This CDR3 is 16 amino acids long. Germline values: CDR1 SQVTM, CDR2 ANQGSEA. Trimming removed 4 bases at V and 1 base at J, with 18 bases between. The CDR3 DNA reads as TGCAGCGTTGGCGGCAGGCTCCCGGGGGGCACAGATACGCAGTATTTT. Protein product: CSVGGRLPGGTDTQYF.

In this sample, this clone turned up a few times. This sequence joins TRBV4-2 and TRBJ1-5; a weak D match, TRBD1 (5 bases). With 0 bases removed from V and 2 bases from J, the gap between germline ends came to 14 bases. CDR1 LGHNA and CDR2 YNFKEQ come from the germline V gene. The CDR3 extends over 17 amino acids. The CDR3 loop is CASSQDIGGWGNQPQHF. CDR3 DNA: TGTGCCAGCAGCCAAGATATCGGGGGTTGGGGCAATCAGCCCCAGCATTTT.

V gene TRBV11-2 combines with J gene TRBJ2-7; TRBD1 is a possible D gene (6 bases). The CDR3 is made up of 12 amino acids. Germline values: CDR1 SGHAT, CDR2 FQNNGV. V lost 3 bases to trimming and J lost 5 bases, with 8 bases between them. The CDR3 reads CASSFWGHEQYF. CDR3 DNA: TGTGCCAGCAGCTTCTGGGGGCACGAGCAGTACTTC.

This sequence joins TRBV7-2 and TRBJ2-7; 10 bases match TRBD2. Germline V lookup: CDR1 SGHTA, CDR2 FQGNSA. The CDR3 length is 15 residues. V shed 4 bases, J shed 2 bases, and the junction held 5 bases outside the gene matches. CDR3 amino acids: CASSYDGLAAYEQYF. In nucleotides, the CDR3 is TGTGCCAGCAGCTACGACGGACTAGCGGCCTACGAGCAGTACTTC. The whole variable domain, filled in from reference TRBV7-2 and TRBJ2-7, reads GAGVSQSPSNKVTEKGKDVELRCDPISGHTALYWYRQSLGQGLEFLIYFQGNSAPDKSGLPSDRFSAERTGGSVSTLTIQRTQQEDSAVYLCASSYDGLAAYEQYFGPGTRLTVT.

This chain connects TRBV10-3 to TRBJ1-2; the D is unclear. The CDR3 runs 13 residues. CDR1 and CDR2 (germline): ENHRY, SYGVKD. Between the trimmed V and J ends, which lost 3 bases and 7 bases, there was a span of 12 bases. The CDR3 DNA is TGTGCCATCAGTGACCCCCCAGGAGGTGGCTACACCTTC. Translation gives CAISDPPGGGYTF.

The chain couples TRBV7-6 to TRBJ2-7, with D possibly matching TRBD2 (5 bases). The CDR3 covers 12 residues. Germline V gene data show CDR1 as SGHVS and CDR2 as FNYEAQ. V gave up 4 bases and J gave up 6 bases, with 10 bases separating them. This chain's CDR3 is CASSSTRGEQYF. CDR3 coding DNA: TGTGCCAGCAGCTCCACCCGGGGCGAGCAGTACTTC.

The V call is TRBV5-4, the J call TRBJ2-1, with D possibly matching TRBD2 (6 bases). CDR1 is SGHNT, CDR2 YYREEE, per germline (reference sequence). The CDR3 extends over 16 amino acids. The V gene lost 1 base and the J gene lost 0 bases, with 11 bases spanning the gap. The CDR3, as DNA: TGTGCCAGCAGCTTGTCGCGGGGCGCCTCCTACAATGAGCAGTTCTTC. As protein: CASSLSRGASYNEQFF.

Here the CDR3 DNA reads TGTGCCAGCAGCCTCATGGAAATAGCGGGGGGGCCAAAGTTCTTC. Residues: CASSLMEIAGGPKFF. The V and J genes are TRBV7-2 and TRBJ2-1, with TRBD2 matching over 11 bases. Germline loops: CDR1 SGHTA, CDR2 FQGNSA. CDR3 length equals 15 residues. The V segment lost 5 bases and the J segment 14 bases; nucleotides outside the gene matches: 14.

This chain joins TRBV10-3 and TRBJ2-5; TRBD1 matches 7 bases. The germline V gene encodes CDR1 ENHRY and CDR2 SYGVKD. V dropped 2 bases and J dropped 2; count of bases not matched to a gene: 5. This CDR3 is built from 15 residues. CDR3 sequence reads: CAISEGDRSQETQYF. In DNA, the CDR3 is TGTGCCATCAGTGAGGGGGACAGATCGCAAGAGACCCAGTACTTC.

The chain couples TRBV7-9 to TRBJ2-7; TRBD2 might be the D (6 bases). This CDR3 contains 13 residues. V was clipped by 1 base and J by 5 bases, with 9 bases between them. Germline assignment: CDR1 SEHNR and CDR2 FQNEAQ (reference sequence). CDR3 residues: CASSLDGEDEQYF. The DNA of the CDR3 is TGTGCCAGCAGCTTAGATGGGGAGGACGAGCAGTACTTC.